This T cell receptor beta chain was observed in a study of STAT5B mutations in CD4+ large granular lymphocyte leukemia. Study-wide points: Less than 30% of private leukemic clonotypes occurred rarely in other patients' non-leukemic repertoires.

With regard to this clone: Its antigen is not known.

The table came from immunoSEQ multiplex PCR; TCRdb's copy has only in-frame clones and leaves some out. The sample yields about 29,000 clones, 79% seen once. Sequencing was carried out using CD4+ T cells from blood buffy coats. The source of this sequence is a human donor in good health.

CDR3 region: CASSPTPNPFRAEAFF. In DNA form, the CDR3 reads TGTGCCAGCAGCCCGACCCCCAATCCTTTTCGGGCCGAAGCTTTCTTT. The chain employs TRBV7-2 and TRBJ1-1; D is unclear. Germline V gene data show CDR1 as SGHTA and CDR2 as FQGNSA. V lost 5 bases to trimming and J lost 8 bases, with 24 bases between them. The CDR3 covers 16 residues.